This T cell receptor (beta chain) derives from a study of cytomegalovirus exposure and HLA in healthy donors. Study outcomes and limitations: Immune exposure information available was restricted to CMV serostatus. Using a false discovery rate of 0.05, a later analysis showed that approximately 18,000 TCR beta sequences were associated with HLA alleles. Most TCR beta V segments were productive about 87% or about 30% of the time in an earlier analysis.

With respect to this clone: The antigen remains undetermined.

The PCR ran on 60 Vbeta and 13 Jbeta primers. Profiled with immunoSEQ multiplex PCR; TCRdb holds only in-frame clones, not every one. In the table there are 110,000 or so clones, around 82% of which are singletons. This receptor was obtained from a woman aged 30 to 39 in good health and CMV-seropositive. Sequencing used PBMCs.

In nucleotides, the CDR3 is TGTGCCAGTTGGGACAGGGGCCGAGACAATGAGCAGTTCTTC. Translating gives CASWDRGRDNEQFF. The J gene is TRBJ2-1, the V gene TRBV19; 10 nucleotides agree with TRBD1. The CDR3 runs 14 residues. V was pared by 8 bases and J by 5 bases, with 6 bases of the junction left unmatched. Per the germline V gene, CDR1 is LNHDA and CDR2 is SQIVND (reference sequence).